This T cell receptor (beta chain) comes out of a study of control samples from healthy donors and cancer patients. Trimming removed 2 bases at V and 5 bases at J, with 25 bases between. The CDR3 sequence is 18 residues long. The germline CDR1 and CDR2 sequences are SQVTM and ANQGSEA. TCRdb's copy holds only in-frame clones and misses some; the assay was immunoSEQ multiplex PCR. The data contain more than 95,000 clones, 83% of them seen just once; the ten biggest clones take up approximately 13%. Sequences were obtained from blood. The receptor was derived from a woman aged 45-65 years in good health. V gene TRBV29-1 combines with J gene TRBJ2-1, with D perhaps TRBD2 (5 bases). The CDR3 DNA reads TGCAGCGTTGAACCCCATCCCCACTATGAGCGGATCGACAATGAGCAGTTCTTC. It specifies CSVEPHPHYERIDNEQFF.